This is a list of T cell receptor beta chains from one sample in a study of blood T cell repertoires in COVID-19. TCRdb's table, derived via immunoSEQ multiplex PCR, lists solely in-frame clones and lacks some. This sample yields fewer than 250,000 clones, of which about 93% are seen a single time; roughly 0.79% belongs to the top ten. Sequencing was done on a sample of peripheral blood. Receptor source: a young man with COVID-19, enrolled during active disease. Both conserved end residues are part of each CDR3. D genes are given only for firm matches. A clone size is listed for some rows: how often the clone was seen (once, few, many), or a class if it is expanded.

CDR3nt: TGTGCCAGCAGTGAAGTAGGGAGTTATAGCAATCAGCCCCAGCATTTT
CDR3aa: CASSEVGSYSNQPQHF
d_gene: NA
v_gene: TRBV2
j_gene: TRBJ1-5
abundance: once

CDR3nt: TGCGCCAAGGGGCGGACCTACGAGCAGTACTTC
CDR3aa: CAKGRTYEQYF
d_gene: NA
v_gene: TRBV5-1
j_gene: TRBJ2-7
abundance: NA

CDR3nt: TGCGCCAGCAGCCACAGACCAGGGACAGGTAGGGGAGAGACCCAGTACTTC
CDR3aa: CASSHRPGTGRGETQYF
d_gene: TRBD1
v_gene: TRBV4-1
j_gene: TRBJ2-5
abundance: NA

CDR3nt: TGTGCCAGCAGCCTGGGACAGGGATACGGGGAGCTGTTTTTT
CDR3aa: CASSLGQGYGELFF
d_gene: TRBD1
v_gene: TRBV7-7
j_gene: TRBJ2-2
abundance: NA

CDR3nt: TGTGCCATCAGTGAGTCGGAGGATTCACCCCTCCACTTT
CDR3aa: CAISESEDSPLHF
d_gene: NA
v_gene: TRBV10-3
j_gene: TRBJ1-6
abundance: NA

CDR3nt: TGTGCCAGCAGCCCCAGACAGGGTGGCTCTGGAAACACCATATATTTT
CDR3aa: CASSPRQGGSGNTIYF
d_gene: TRBD1
v_gene: TRBV7-6
j_gene: TRBJ1-3
abundance: few

CDR3nt: TGTGCCAGCAGCTTATGGACAGGGCACGAGACCCAGTACTTC
CDR3aa: CASSLWTGHETQYF
d_gene: TRBD1
v_gene: TRBV5-5
j_gene: TRBJ2-5
abundance: NA

CDR3nt: TGTGCCAGCAGCCCTAGGACAGGGGACGGCTACACCTTC
CDR3aa: CASSPRTGDGYTF
d_gene: TRBD1
v_gene: TRBV14
j_gene: TRBJ1-2
abundance: NA

CDR3nt: TGTGCCAGCAGCTCCTCCCAGGGGGAGACTGAAGCTTTCTTT
CDR3aa: CASSSSQGETEAFF
d_gene: TRBD1
v_gene: TRBV11-3
j_gene: TRBJ1-1
abundance: once

CDR3nt: TGTGCCAGCAGTTCTCAGGTGCACTCTGGAAACACCATATATTTT
CDR3aa: CASSSQVHSGNTIYF
d_gene: NA
v_gene: TRBV28
j_gene: TRBJ1-3
abundance: NA

CDR3nt: TGTGCCAGCAGCCGGGACAGCCGGAATTCACCCCTCCACTTT
CDR3aa: CASSRDSRNSPLHF
d_gene: TRBD1
v_gene: TRBV7-3
j_gene: TRBJ1-6
abundance: NA

CDR3nt: TGTGCCAGTAGTCCTGACAGGGTCAATTCACCCCTCCACTTT
CDR3aa: CASSPDRVNSPLHF
d_gene: TRBD1
v_gene: TRBV19
j_gene: TRBJ1-6
abundance: NA